This T cell receptor beta chain is from a study of blood T cell repertoires in COVID-19. CDR1 and CDR2 from the germline V gene are MNHEY and SVGAGI. This CDR3 contains 14 residues. V shed 2 bases and J shed 3 bases, with 10 bases lying between them. The repertoire was sequenced with immunoSEQ multiplex PCR; TCRdb's copy has only in-frame clones and lacks some. The table has about 250,000 clones, 70% to 90% seen once; the top ten hold less than 20%. The chain is built from TRBV6-5 and TRBJ1-2; weak D call: TRBD1 (6 bases). The receptor's source is a man between 18 and 35 years old who had recovered from COVID-19. Sequences were obtained from PBMCs or T cells enriched from blood (not recorded which). The CDR3 protein is CASSYDTGYYGYTF. CDR3 DNA sequence: TGTGCCAGCAGTTACGATACAGGGTACTATGGCTACACCTTC.